The 12 T cell receptor beta chains presented below share a single source sample, sequenced in a study of CD8+ T cells in alopecia areata. Extracted from the samples, RNA was reverse transcribed into cDNA to serve as the sequencing template. Some clones are missing from TCRdb's copy, which holds only in-frame ones; the method was immunoSEQ multiplex PCR. This table has about 150,000 clones, around 58% appearing once. The sample consisted of CD4+ T cells sorted from blood, taken at week 0. These receptors all come from a human donor with alopecia areata.

CDR3 in DNA: TGCGCCAGCAGCTTCCGGGACCTTTCCACAGATACGCAGTATTTT. Residues: CASSFRDLSTDTQYF. The J gene is TRBJ2-3, the V gene TRBV5-1, with D perhaps being TRBD1 or TRBD2 (5 bases each). Germline V gives CDR1 SGHRS, CDR2 YFSETQ. The CDR3 is made up of 15 amino acids. V dropped 2 bases and J dropped 2 bases, with 12 bases sitting between them.

This clone appeared a few times. This chain links TRBV18 with TRBJ2-3; a weak D match, TRBD2 (5 bases). The germline V and J ends were trimmed by 3 bases and 2 bases, with 6 bases remaining between them. The CDR3 extends over 13 amino acids. Germline V gene sequence: CDR1 KGHSH, CDR2 LQKENI. CDR3 protein: CASSPGITDTQYF. The DNA for the CDR3 is TGTGCCAGCTCACCCGGGATCACAGATACGCAGTATTTT.

The V and J genes are TRBV5-4 and TRBJ2-1; 7 nucleotides agree with TRBD1. This CDR3 comprises 15 residues. CDR1 and CDR2 (germline): SGHNT, YYREEE (reference sequence). Trimming took 6 bases from V and 0 from J; bases not matched to a gene: 6. CDR3 protein: CASTPGDSSYNEQFF. In DNA form, the CDR3 reads TGTGCCAGCACCCCTGGGGACAGCTCCTACAATGAGCAGTTCTTC.

In regard to this clone: A far larger clone is one base from this, pointing to a likely read error. The sample carries other DNA sequences with the same CDR3. The chain links TRBV5-5 to TRBJ1-6; 7 bases match TRBD1. CDR1 and CDR2 (germline): SGHKS, YYEKEE (reference sequence). The CDR3 is made up of 18 amino acids. V was pared by 4 bases and J by 0 bases, with 10 bases of the junction left unmatched. The CDR3 sequence: CASSLSAGGSSYNSPLHF. The CDR3 region has the DNA TGTGCCAGCAGCCTATCAGCAGGGGGGAGCTCCTATAATTCACCCCTCCACTTT.

The chain recombines TRBV29-1 with TRBJ1-5; D might be TRBD1 (6 bases). V lost 2 bases, J lost 4 bases, and 12 bases lay in between. The CDR3 spans 14 residues. The germline V gene encodes CDR1 SQVTM and CDR2 ANQGSEA. CDR3 region: CSVEPGHINQPQHF. The CDR3 DNA is TGCAGCGTTGAACCGGGACACATAAATCAGCCCCAGCATTTT.

The chain recombines TRBV30 with TRBJ1-1; no clear D. The CDR3 runs to 15 residues. Germline CDR1 GTSNPN, CDR2 SVGIG (reference sequence). Trimming removed 2 bases from V and 2 bases from J, with 15 bases in between. The CDR3 DNA is TGTGCCTGGAGTTCCCATTTGACTGTTAACACTGAAGCTTTCTTT. It yields the protein CAWSSHLTVNTEAFF.

The genes are TRBV6-1 and TRBJ1-5; D gene unclear. The CDR3 contains 16 residues. Per germline, CDR1 MNHNS and CDR2 SASEGT. V lost 0 bases and J 2 bases, leaving 11 bases between the germline ends. As DNA, the CDR3 is TGTGCCAGCAGTGAAGCGGTGCAGATGGGCAATCAGCCCCAGCATTTT. It encodes CASSEAVQMGNQPQHF.

This chain connects TRBV18 to TRBJ2-7, with D maybe TRBD1 (5 bases). Deletions cut 4 bases from V and 1 base from J, with 8 bases between. The CDR3 contains 13 residues. Germline lookup yields CDR1 KGHSH and CDR2 LQKENI. The CDR3 DNA is TGTGCCAGCTCACTGGACATGTCCTACGAGCAGTACTTC. Protein: CASSLDMSYEQYF.

This clone was found a few times. This rearrangement joins TRBV7-2 to TRBJ2-1, with D possibly TRBD1 on 7 matching bases. The CDR3 has 14 residues. V was pared by 7 bases and J by 9 bases, with 19 bases between. Germline CDR1 is SGHTA and CDR2 is FQGNSA. CDR3: CASKPTTGEVEQFF. The DNA of the CDR3 is TGTGCCAGCAAACCCACAACAGGGGAGGTTGAGCAGTTCTTC.

This clone was recorded a few times. The genes are TRBV7-2 and TRBJ1-4; 9 bases align to TRBD1. Germline CDR1 SGHTA, CDR2 FQGNSA. The CDR3 loop spans 17 amino acids. V was clipped by 5 bases and J by 8 bases; unmatched bases: 15. DNA of the CDR3: TGTGCCAGCAGCCCGCTTTGGGCGGGACAGGGTATCGAAAAACTGTTTTTT. Amino acid sequence: CASSPLWAGQGIEKLFF.

Concerning this clone itself: An end of the junction does not agree with germline; a read error may underlie this. CDR3 amino acids: CASPPGVF. CDR3 in DNA: TGTGCCAGCCCGCCGGGGGTCTTT. The chain recombines TRBV9 with TRBJ1-1, with D perhaps TRBD1 (5 bases). There are 8 residues in the CDR3. The germline CDR1 and CDR2 sequences are SGDLS and YYNGEE.

This chain uses TRBV4-3 with TRBJ2-7, with TRBD1 matching over 9 bases. Trimming took 0 bases from V and 3 from J; bases not matched to a gene: 9. Germline V gene sequence: CDR1 LGHNA, CDR2 YSLEER. The CDR3 runs 17 residues. CDR3 nucleotide sequence: TGCGCCAGCAGCCAAGATGGACCGGGACAGGGAAACTACGAGCAGTACTTC. It yields the protein CASSQDGPGQGNYEQYF.